A selection of T cell receptor beta chains follows, all from one sample in a study of cytomegalovirus exposure and HLA in healthy donors. TCRdb's copy holds only in-frame clones and misses some; the assay was immunoSEQ multiplex PCR. The sample includes some 160,000 clones, approximately 81% of them seen just once. The source material was PBMCs. The receptors here all came from a man younger than 45 in good health and CMV-seropositive. CDR3s include the opening cysteine and the closing phenylalanine or tryptophan. Fields, in order: CDR3 protein, V gene, J gene.

CASSSGDYYGYTF	TRBV7-9	TRBJ1-2
CASSALDREWTDTQYF	TRBV19	TRBJ2-3
CASSAQGYNEQFF	TRBV5-1	TRBJ2-1
CASTRDGASDVEQFF	TRBV7-9	TRBJ2-1
CASSTTGGTEAFF	TRBV5-1	TRBJ1-1
CASRGWGSSEREGLDSTDTQYF	TRBV6-9	TRBJ2-3
CASSLGTPSSYNEQFF	TRBV27	TRBJ2-1
CASSPGQKEKLFF	TRBV18	TRBJ1-4
CASSEAAGVTGELFF	TRBV5-1	TRBJ2-2
CASNPHRGDRYGYTF	TRBV6-5	TRBJ1-2